These 5 T cell receptor beta chains came from one sample sequenced in a study of blood T cell repertoires in COVID-19. Libraries were prepared by immunoSEQ multiplex PCR; TCRdb keeps only in-frame clonotypes and omits some of them. Of about 270,000 clones listed, about 87% were seen once; the top ten hold 0.95% to 1.5%. The specimen was PBMCs or T cells enriched from blood (not recorded which). The receptors shown here come from a middle-aged woman with acute COVID-19.

This chain links TRBV19 with TRBJ1-4; D is possibly TRBD1 (5 bases). The germline V and J ends were trimmed by 7 bases and 8 bases, with 17 bases remaining between them. Germline-derived CDR1 and CDR2 are LNHDA and SQIVND (reference sequence). This CDR3 is built from 14 residues. In DNA form, the CDR3 reads TGTGCCAGTACCCTCGGGGGGGTCGGGGAAAAACTGTTTTTT. This codes for CASTLGGVGEKLFF.

The J gene is TRBJ1-5, the V gene TRBV21-1; the table names TRBD1, a call not compared with the DNA. TRBV21-1 is recorded as a pseudogene. The CDR3 is 17 residues long. CDR3 nucleotide sequence: TGTGCCAGCAGCAAAGCGACAGGGGGCAATGTGGATCAGCCCCAGCATTTT. It codes for CASSKATGGNVDQPQHF.

The chain uses TRBV6-2 or TRBV6-3 and TRBJ1-4; 10 bases align to TRBD1. V lost 5 bases, J lost 16 bases, and 13 bases stayed unmatched. Per the germline V gene, CDR1 is MNHEY and CDR2 is SVGEGT. The CDR3 length is 14 residues. The CDR3 DNA reads TGTGCCAGCAGTCAGCGGGACAGGGGACCCCCGCCGTTTTTT. Protein: CASSQRDRGPPPFF.

The rearrangement uses TRBV3-1 (or the pseudogene TRBV3-2) and TRBJ2-5; 15 positions match TRBD2. Trimming removed 6 bases from V and 4 bases from J; junction bases left unmatched: 9. The CDR3 extends over 17 amino acids. In germline, CDR1 is LGHDT, CDR2 YNNKEL (reference sequence). CDR3 amino acids: CASSTRTSGRASETQYF. The CDR3 nucleotides read TGTGCCAGCAGTACCAGGACTAGCGGGAGGGCCTCAGAGACCCAGTACTTC.

The J gene is TRBJ2-2, the V gene TRBV7-8; 8 positions agree with TRBD2. CDR3 length equals 18 residues. Per germline, CDR1 SGHVS and CDR2 FQNEAQ. With V trimmed by 5 bases and J by 0 bases, 11 bases remained unmatched. CDR3 sequence (DNA): TGTGCCAGCAGCCGGTTGGTGGGAGCGGGGGCGAACACCGGGGAGCTGTTTTTT. Its protein is CASSRLVGAGANTGELFF.